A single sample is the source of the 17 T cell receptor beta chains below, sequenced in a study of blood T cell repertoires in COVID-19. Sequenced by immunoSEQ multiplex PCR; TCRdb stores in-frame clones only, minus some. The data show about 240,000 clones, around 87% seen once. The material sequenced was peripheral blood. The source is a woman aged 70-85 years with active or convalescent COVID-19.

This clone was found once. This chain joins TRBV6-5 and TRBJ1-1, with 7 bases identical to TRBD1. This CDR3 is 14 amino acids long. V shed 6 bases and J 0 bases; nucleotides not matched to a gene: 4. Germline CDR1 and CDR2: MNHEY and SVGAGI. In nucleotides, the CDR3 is TGTGCCAGCAGCCGGGACAGTATGAACACTGAAGCTTTCTTT. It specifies CASSRDSMNTEAFF.

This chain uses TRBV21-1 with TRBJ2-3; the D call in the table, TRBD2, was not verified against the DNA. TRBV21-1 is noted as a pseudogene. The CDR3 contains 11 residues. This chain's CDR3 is CASTETDTQYF. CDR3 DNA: TGTGCCAGCACTGAGACAGATACGCAGTATTTT.

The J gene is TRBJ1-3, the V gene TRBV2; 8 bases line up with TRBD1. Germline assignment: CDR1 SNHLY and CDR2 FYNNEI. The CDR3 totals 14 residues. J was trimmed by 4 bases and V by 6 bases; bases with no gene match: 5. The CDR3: CASRETGEGNTIYF. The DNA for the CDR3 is TGTGCCAGCAGAGAGACAGGGGAAGGAAACACCATATATTTT.

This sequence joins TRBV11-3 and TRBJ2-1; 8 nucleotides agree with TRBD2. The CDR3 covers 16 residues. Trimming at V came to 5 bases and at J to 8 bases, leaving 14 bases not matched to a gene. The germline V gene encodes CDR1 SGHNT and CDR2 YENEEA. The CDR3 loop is CASSARGTRGSDEQFF. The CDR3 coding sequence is TGTGCCAGCAGCGCCCGGGGGACTAGAGGTTCGGATGAGCAGTTCTTC.

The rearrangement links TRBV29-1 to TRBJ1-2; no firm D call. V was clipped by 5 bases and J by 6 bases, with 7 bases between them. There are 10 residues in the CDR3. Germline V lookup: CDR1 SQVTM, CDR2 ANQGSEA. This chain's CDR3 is CSVNTNGYTF. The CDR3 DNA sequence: TGCAGCGTTAATACAAATGGCTACACCTTC.

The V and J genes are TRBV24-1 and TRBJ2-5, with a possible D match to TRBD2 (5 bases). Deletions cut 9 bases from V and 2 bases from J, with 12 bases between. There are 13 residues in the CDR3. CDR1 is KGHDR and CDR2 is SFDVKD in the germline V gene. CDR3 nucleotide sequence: TGTGCCACCGGTTTAGCGTTGCAAGAGACCCAGTACTTC. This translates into CATGLALQETQYF.

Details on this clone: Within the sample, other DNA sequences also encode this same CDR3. The CDR3 sequence: CASSLGREGTEAFF. In nucleotides, the CDR3 is TGCGCCAGCAGCTTGGGCAGGGAAGGCACTGAAGCTTTCTTT. The chain has TRBV5-1 and TRBJ1-1; tentatively, D is TRBD1 (5 bases). The germline V gene has CDR1 SGHRS and CDR2 YFSETQ. This CDR3 comprises 14 residues. The V end was cut by 0 bases, the J end by 4 bases, with 10 bases between. Full variable domain (rest looked up from reference TRBV5-1 and TRBJ1-1): KAGVTQTPRYLIKTRGQQVTLSCSPISGHRSVSWYQQTPGQGLQFLFEYFSETQRNKGNFPGRFSGRQFSNSRSEMNVSTLELGDSALYLCASSLGREGTEAFFGQGTRLTVV.

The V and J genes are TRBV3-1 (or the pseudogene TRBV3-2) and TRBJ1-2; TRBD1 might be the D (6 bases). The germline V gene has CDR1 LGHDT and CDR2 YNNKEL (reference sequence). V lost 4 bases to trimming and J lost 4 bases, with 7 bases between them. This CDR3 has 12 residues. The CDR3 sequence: CASSPDSYGYTF. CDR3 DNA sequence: TGTGCCAGCAGCCCGGACAGCTATGGCTACACCTTC.

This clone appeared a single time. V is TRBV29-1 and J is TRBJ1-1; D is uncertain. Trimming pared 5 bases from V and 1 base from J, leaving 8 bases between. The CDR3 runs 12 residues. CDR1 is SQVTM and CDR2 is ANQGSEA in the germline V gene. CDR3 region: CSVLVSNTEAFF. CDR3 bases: TGCAGCGTTCTCGTTTCGAACACTGAAGCTTTCTTT.

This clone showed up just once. The CDR3 reads CASSQVGQAGTGELFF. DNA of the CDR3: TGCGCCAGCAGCCAAGTAGGACAGGCGGGAACCGGGGAGCTGTTTTTT. The V gene is TRBV4-3, the J gene TRBJ2-2, with D possibly TRBD1 on 7 matching bases. The CDR3 is made up of 16 amino acids. Germline V gives CDR1 LGHNA, CDR2 YSLEER. Trimming pared 1 base from V and 5 bases from J, leaving 14 bases between.

The CDR3 DNA sequence: TGTGCCAGCAGGCCTCAGGGGGTAAGGGGCACTGAAGCTTTCTTT. This sequence encodes CASRPQGVRGTEAFF. This chain uses TRBV2 with TRBJ1-1; 7 bases are a match to TRBD1. V dropped 6 bases and J dropped 4; count of bases not matched to a gene: 11. This CDR3 region has 15 residues. The germline V gene encodes CDR1 SNHLY and CDR2 FYNNEI.

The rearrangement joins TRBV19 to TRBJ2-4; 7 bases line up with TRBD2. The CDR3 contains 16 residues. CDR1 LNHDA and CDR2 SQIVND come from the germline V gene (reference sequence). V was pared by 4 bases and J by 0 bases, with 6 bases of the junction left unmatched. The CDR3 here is CASSNGGMRAKNIQYF. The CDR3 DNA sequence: TGTGCCAGTAGTAACGGGGGGATGAGAGCCAAAAACATTCAGTACTTC.

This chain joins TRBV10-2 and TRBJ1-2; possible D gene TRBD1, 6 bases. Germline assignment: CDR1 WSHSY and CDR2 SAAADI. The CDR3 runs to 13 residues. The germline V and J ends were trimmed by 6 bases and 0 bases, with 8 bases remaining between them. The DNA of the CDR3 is TGCGCCAGCAGAGCAGGGGCTAACTATGGCTACACCTTC. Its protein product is CASRAGANYGYTF.

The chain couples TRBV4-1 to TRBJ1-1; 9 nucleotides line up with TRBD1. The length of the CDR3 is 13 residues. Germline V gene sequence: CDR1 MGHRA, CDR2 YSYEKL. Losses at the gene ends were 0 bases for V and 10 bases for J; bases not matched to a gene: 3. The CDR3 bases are TGCGCCAGCAGCCAAGAATGGGACAGGGCAGCTTTCTTT. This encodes CASSQEWDRAAFF.

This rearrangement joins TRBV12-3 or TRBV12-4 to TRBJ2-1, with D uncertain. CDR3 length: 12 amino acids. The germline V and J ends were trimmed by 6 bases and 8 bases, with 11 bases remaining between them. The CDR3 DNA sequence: TGTGCCAGCAGGAAAGATCCGGATGAGCAGTTCTTC. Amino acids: CASRKDPDEQFF.

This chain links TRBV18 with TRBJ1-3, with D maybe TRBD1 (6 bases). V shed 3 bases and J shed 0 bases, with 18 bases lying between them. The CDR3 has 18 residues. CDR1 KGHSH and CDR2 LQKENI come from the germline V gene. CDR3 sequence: CASSPLNGTQSSGNTIYF. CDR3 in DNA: TGTGCCAGCTCACCTTTAAACGGGACACAGAGCTCTGGAAACACCATATATTTT.

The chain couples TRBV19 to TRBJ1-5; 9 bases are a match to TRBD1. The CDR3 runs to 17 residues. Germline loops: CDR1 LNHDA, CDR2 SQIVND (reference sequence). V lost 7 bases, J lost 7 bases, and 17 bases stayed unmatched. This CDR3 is CASTPRAWDRASQPQHF. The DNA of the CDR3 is TGTGCCAGTACACCCCGGGCGTGGGACAGGGCGTCCCAGCCCCAGCATTTT. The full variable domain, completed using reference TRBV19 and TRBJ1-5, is DGGITQSPKYLFRKEGQNVTLSCEQNLNHDAMYWYRQDPGQGLRLIYYSQIVNDFQKGDIAEGYSVSREKKESFPLTVTSAQKNPTAFYLCASTPRAWDRASQPQHFGDGTRLSIL.